The rows below give T cell receptor beta chains drawn from one sample of a study of cytomegalovirus exposure and HLA in healthy donors. The data were produced by immunoSEQ multiplex PCR, yet TCRdb's version contains in-frame clones alone and is incomplete. This table has 150,000 to 200,000 clones, roughly 80% appearing once. Material: PBMCs. These receptors all stem from a young man in good health and CMV-seropositive. The CDR3 runs from the conserved cysteine through the conserved F or W. A D gene is named only where the DNA matches it firmly. The size of a clone is reported for some rows only, either as once, few or many, or as a class for expanded clones.

v_gene,abundance,j_gene,d_gene,CDR3nt,CDR3aa
TRBV7-9,.,TRBJ2-7,TRBD1,TGTGCCAGCAGCCTTCCCGGGACAGGGGGCTTCTACGAGCAGTACTTC,CASSLPGTGGFYEQYF
TRBV19,.,TRBJ2-3,TRBD1,TGTGCCAGTAGTGGGGGACAGGGGACGACGGGGGCATACGATACGCAGTATTTT,CASSGGQGTTGAYDTQYF
TRBV5-1,.,TRBJ2-1,TRBD2,TGCGCCAGCTTTTCGATCGTGGGGGGGTACAATGAGCAGTTCTTC,CASFSIVGGYNEQFF
TRBV12-5,few,TRBJ1-2,TRBD1,TGTGCTAGTGATAAACAGGGGGCTGATGACGGCTACACCTTC,CASDKQGADDGYTF
TRBV7-9,.,TRBJ1-5,.,TGTGCCAGCAGCTTAGGAAGGGAGGTAAATCGGCCCCAGCATTTT,CASSLGREVNRPQHF
TRBV29-1,.,TRBJ2-3,TRBD2,TGCAGCGTTGAAGGGGAGGGAAAAGGCACAGATACGCAGTATTTT,CSVEGEGKGTDTQYF
TRBV19,few,TRBJ1-2,.,TGTGCCAGTAGCCCGACAGTCGTCTATGGCTACACCTTC,CASSPTVVYGYTF
TRBV29-1,.,TRBJ2-7,TRBD1,TGCAGCGCCCGAGGTGGGACAGGGGACTACGAGCAGTACTTC,CSARGGTGDYEQYF
TRBV19,.,TRBJ1-5,.,TGTGCCAGTAGTACCGGCGGAGGGAATAGCAATCAGCCCCAGCATTTT,CASSTGGGNSNQPQHF
TRBV27,.,TRBJ1-2,TRBD1,TGTGCCAGCAGTTTAGACAGGGGGGATGGCTACACCTTC,CASSLDRGDGYTF
TRBV11-2,.,TRBJ2-3,.,TGTGCCAGCAGCCCCAGGACTTCCCGCTGGGGGGTTACGCAGTATTTT,CASSPRTSRWGVTQYF
TRBV13,.,TRBJ1-5,TRBD1,TGTGCCAGCAGCGGCCAGGGGGACAATCAGCCCCAGCATTTT,CASSGQGDNQPQHF
TRBV5-1,.,TRBJ2-7,.,TGCGCCAGCAAGGCAGGAACCTACGAGCAGTACTTC,CASKAGTYEQYF
TRBV27,.,TRBJ1-3,.,TGTGCCAGCGCCCCGCGGGGGTGGCAGGGAAACACCATATATTTT,CASAPRGWQGNTIYF
TRBV9,.,TRBJ1-1,.,TGTGCCAGCAGCGTAGGAGTAGGGAGGGGCACTGAAGCTTTCTTT,CASSVGVGRGTEAFF
TRBV5-6,once,TRBJ2-1,TRBD2,TGTGCCAGCAGCTTGCTGTCGGCTAGCGGGTACAATGAGCAGTTCTTC,CASSLLSASGYNEQFF
TRBV2,.,TRBJ2-7,TRBD1,TGTGCCAGCGGAGGACAGGGGGCCTACGAGCAGTACTTC,CASGGQGAYEQYF
TRBV11-2,.,TRBJ2-3,TRBD2,TGTGCCAGCAGCTCCGGACTAGCGGGGGCCCTTGTCCCCACAGATACGCAGTATTTT,CASSSGLAGALVPTDTQYF